These 32 T cell receptor beta chains came from one sample sequenced in a study of T-cell reconstitution after alpha-beta-depleted transplantation in children (dated by TCRdb to about 2016). Library preparation employed PCR. Sequencing relied on an Illumina HiSeq 2500. Molecular barcoding was employed in the preparation of TCR libraries, with unique molecular identifiers being used to normalize TCRbeta repertoire quantification. TCRdb reprocessed the public reads (quality trimming at Q25 with fastp, clone calling with MiXCR) and kept in-frame beta chains. Rows are combined by CDR3 protein, so each entry shows the most common genes and DNA. This sample has roughly 490,000 distinct CDR3 sequences in its table, and about an eighth of those were observed once. The ten largest clones take up about 14% of the sample. The treatment or condition label, read with the paper, signifies: allogeneic hematopoietic cell transplantation with graft depleted of TCRalphabeta T cells and CD19 B cells.

The sequencing here drew on PBMCs, mostly from graft donor cells, taken 180 days after TCRalphabeta/CD19-depleted stem cell transplant. The receptors derive from a female patient aged 2 to 10 who had a stem cell transplant for aplastic anemia, so the T cells may come from the graft donor.

The chain employs TRBV7-9 and TRBJ2-7; D perhaps matches TRBD2 (5 bases). The CDR3 has 13 residues. Trimming cost V 4 bases and J 3 bases, with 10 bases left between them. Germline CDR1 and CDR2: SEHNR and FQNEAQ (reference sequence). The CDR3 sequence: CASSYTGFYEQYF. The CDR3 nucleotides read TGTGCCAGCAGCTACACGGGGTTCTACGAGCAGTACTTC.

The sample holds a few counts of this clonotype. This rearrangement joins TRBV6-5 to TRBJ2-2, with 10 bases matching TRBD2. CDR3 length: 16 amino acids. Germline lookup yields CDR1 MNHEY and CDR2 SVGAGI. V trimming: 1 base; J trimming: 7 bases; junction bases outside the gene matches: 6. The CDR3 DNA reads as TGTGCCAGCAGTTACTTACCTAGCGGGAGAGTCGGGGAGCTGTTTTTT. The encoded protein is CASSYLPSGRVGELFF.

Concerning this clonotype itself: The CDR3 end shows no conserved phenylalanine or tryptophan, and so a read error is likely. The chain combines TRBV20-1 with TRBJ2-7; perhaps TRBD1 as D (5 bases). Germline values: CDR1 DFQATT, CDR2 SNEGSKA (reference sequence). The CDR3 contains 13 residues. The CDR3 nucleotides are TGCAGCCCTGCTAGACAGAGCTCCTACGAGCAGTACTCC. It codes for CSPARQSSYEQYS.

The sample holds many counts of this clonotype. The chain recombines TRBV15 with TRBJ2-1; 9 bases agree with TRBD2. Germline V gene data show CDR1 as LNHNV and CDR2 as YYDKDF (reference sequence). CDR3 length: 18 residues. The V segment lost 5 bases and the J segment 7 bases; nucleotides outside the gene matches: 18. The CDR3 bases are TGTGCCACCAGCCGGGTGATAGCGGGAGTCGGGGAGGGAAATGAGCAGTTCTTC. This codes for CATSRVIAGVGEGNEQFF. Complete variable domain (other parts from reference TRBV15 and TRBJ2-1): DAMVIQNPRYQVTQFGKPVTLSCSQTLNHNVMYWYQQKSSQAPKLLFHYYDKDFNNEADTPDNFQSRRPNTSFCFLDIRSPGLGDTAMYLCATSRVIAGVGEGNEQFFGPGTRLTVL.

This clonotype was detected a few times. V is TRBV6-5 and J is TRBJ2-3; the match to TRBD2 covers 7 bases. The CDR3 is 16 residues long. V shed 4 bases, J shed 2 bases, and the junction held 9 bases outside the gene matches. In germline, CDR1 is MNHEY, CDR2 SVGAGI. Written as DNA, the CDR3 is TGTGCCAGCAGTTTTTCGACTAGCCGTCTCACAGATACGCAGTATTTT. Protein sequence: CASSFSTSRLTDTQYF.

V gene TRBV24-1 combines with J gene TRBJ2-7; D unclear. Per the germline V gene, CDR1 is KGHDR and CDR2 is SFDVKD. The CDR3 spans 13 residues. With 6 bases removed from V and 5 bases from J, the gap between germline ends came to 13 bases. The CDR3, as DNA: TGTGCCACCAGTCGGTCCACTATACACGAGCAGTACTTC. Translating it yields CATSRSTIHEQYF.

The chain recombines TRBV24-1 with TRBJ1-2; possible D gene TRBD1, 6 bases. V dropped 4 bases and J dropped 2 bases, with 10 bases sitting between them. The CDR3 length is 14 residues. In germline, CDR1 is KGHDR, CDR2 SFDVKD. CDR3 residues: CATSELDRNYGYTF. The CDR3 nucleotides read TGTGCCACCAGTGAGCTGGACAGAAACTATGGCTACACCTTC.

The V and J genes are TRBV6-2 or TRBV6-3 and TRBJ2-7, with D unresolved. The CDR3 runs to 19 residues. CDR1 and CDR2 from the germline V gene are MNHEY and SVGEGT. With 3 bases removed from V and 0 bases from J, the gap between germline ends came to 24 bases. CDR3 nucleotides: TGTGCCAGCAGTTATTCTCGGTCGTTCGTCCAGAGAAGCTCCTACGAGCAGTACTTC. Amino acid sequence: CASSYSRSFVQRSSYEQYF.

This clonotype was detected only a few times. The genes are TRBV7-6 and TRBJ1-2; D remains unclear. The CDR3 extends over 13 amino acids. Trimming took off 4 bases at V and 2 bases at J, with 8 bases between the two ends. CDR1 and CDR2 from the germline V gene are SGHVS and FNYEAQ. The DNA for the CDR3 is TGTGCCAGCAGCTCTCAGGAAAACTATGGCTACACCTTC. Translated, it gives CASSSQENYGYTF.

In this sample, this clonotype turned up a few times. CDR3 bases: TGTGCCAGCAGCCCGGCGCATTTTGATGAGCAGTTCTTC. Protein product: CASSPAHFDEQFF. The V and J genes are TRBV11-3 and TRBJ2-1; D remains ambiguous. CDR1 is SGHNT, CDR2 YENEEA, per germline. This CDR3 is built from 13 residues. Trimming took off 5 bases at V and 8 bases at J, with 13 bases between the two ends.

This chain uses TRBV20-1 with TRBJ2-5; D gene unclear. The CDR3 runs to 12 residues. Between the trimmed V and J ends, which lost 3 bases and 4 bases, there was a span of 9 bases. CDR1 is DFQATT and CDR2 is SNEGSKA in the germline V gene (reference sequence). The CDR3 DNA is TGCAGTGCTAGCGCGGCTGGAGAGACCCAGTACTTC. The encoded protein is CSASAAGETQYF.

Ten or more counts support this clonotype. The chain carries TRBV5-1 and TRBJ2-7; D call uncertain. CDR1 SGHRS and CDR2 YFSETQ come from the germline V gene. CDR3 size: 17 residues. Trimming removed 0 bases from V and 1 base from J, with 17 bases in between. CDR3 sequence (DNA): TGCGCCAGCAGCTTGGTCCGACACCCAGCCTATTCCTACGAGCAGTACGTC. It is translated as CASSLVRHPAYSYEQYV.

This chain uses TRBV30 with TRBJ2-2; no clear D gene. Germline-derived CDR1 and CDR2 are GTSNPN and SVGIG (reference sequence). Trimming removed 5 bases from V and 0 bases from J, with 10 bases in between. The CDR3 totals 14 residues. Here the CDR3 DNA reads TGTGCCTGGGCCCGCAGGACGAACACCGGGGAGCTGTTTTTT. Protein: CAWARRTNTGELFF.

The V call is TRBV11-2, the J call TRBJ2-1; D is possibly TRBD2 (6 bases). With 2 bases removed from V and 9 bases from J, the gap between germline ends came to 8 bases. Germline V CDR1 and CDR2: SGHAT, FQNNGV. The CDR3 has 12 residues. The CDR3 DNA sequence: TGTGCCAGCAGCTTACTAGCGCTTGAGCAGTTCTTC. Protein product: CASSLLALEQFF.

The chain couples TRBV6-6 to TRBJ2-7; TRBD1 aligns across 7 bases. CDR1 and CDR2 from the germline V gene are MNHNY and SVGAGI (reference sequence). The CDR3 is 13 amino acids. The junction had 5 bases not matched to a gene; V was cut back by 6 bases and J by 3 bases. For the CDR3, the DNA is TGTGCCAGCAGCCGGGGACAGAACTACGAGCAGTACTTC. Residues: CASSRGQNYEQYF.

This clonotype was counted a few times. This chain uses TRBV28 with TRBJ2-2; 9 bases are a match to TRBD1. The CDR3 is 15 residues long. CDR1 is MDHEN, CDR2 SYDVKM, per germline. J was trimmed by 7 bases and V by 7 bases; bases with no gene match: 10. The CDR3 loop reads CASTKYRGHVGELFF. CDR3 in DNA: TGTGCCAGCACTAAGTACAGGGGGCATGTCGGGGAGCTGTTTTTT.

J is TRBJ2-7 and V is TRBV27, with 10 bases identical to TRBD2. Germline V gene data show CDR1 as MNHEY and CDR2 as SMNVEV (reference sequence). V lost 7 bases to trimming and J lost 5 bases; unmatched junction nucleotides: 11. This CDR3 is built from 15 residues. CDR3 coding DNA: TGTGCCAGCATGGAAACCCTAGCGGGAGCCCACGAGCAGTACTTC. Translation gives CASMETLAGAHEQYF.

In this sample, this clonotype turned up a few times. The chain employs TRBV29-1 and TRBJ2-3, with TRBD2 identical over 7 bases. The CDR3 has 17 amino acids. The V gene's germline CDR1 is SQVTM and CDR2 ANQGSEA. After removal of 4 bases from V and 2 bases from J, the junction contained 15 bases not matched to a gene. The CDR3 loop is CSVGVGSGWGYTDTQYF. DNA for the CDR3: TGCAGCGTTGGAGTGGGTAGCGGGTGGGGTTACACAGATACGCAGTATTTT.

This clonotype has just a few counts. The chain recombines TRBV19 with TRBJ2-7; D possibly corresponds to TRBD2 (6 bases). The length of the CDR3 is 14 residues. The V gene lost 3 bases and the J gene lost 0 bases, with 9 bases spanning the gap. The germline CDR1 and CDR2 sequences are LNHDA and SQIVND (reference sequence). For the CDR3, the DNA is TGTGCCAGTAGTATGGGGGGAAACTCCTACGAGCAGTACTTC. Its protein is CASSMGGNSYEQYF.

This clonotype was observed many times. V gene TRBV20-1 combines with J gene TRBJ2-7; maybe TRBD2 (6 bases). The CDR3 runs to 15 residues. V shed 0 bases and J shed 0 bases, with 12 bases lying between them. Germline CDR1 is DFQATT and CDR2 is SNEGSKA (reference sequence). The CDR3 DNA is TGCAGTGCTAGAGATGGGCGGGGCTCCTCCTACGAGCAGTACTTC. Its protein product is CSARDGRGSSYEQYF.

The CDR3 bases are TGCGCCAGCAGTCTCAGCTGGGGGGGTACTTTGCGATACGAGCAGTACTTC. Protein product: CASSLSWGGTLRYEQYF. The rearrangement joins TRBV4-3 to TRBJ2-7; TRBD2 matches at 7 bases. Per germline, CDR1 LGHNA and CDR2 YSLEER. V lost 6 bases and J lost 4; bases outside the gene matches: 18. This CDR3 comprises 17 residues.

The chain joins TRBV28 to TRBJ2-3, with 12 nucleotides matching TRBD2. CDR1 is MDHEN, CDR2 SYDVKM, per germline. V shed 5 bases and J 5 bases; nucleotides not matched to a gene: 8. The CDR3 covers 16 residues. CDR3 sequence (DNA): TGTGCCAGCAGTCTCGTTCTAGCGGGAGGGGGAGATACGCAGTATTTT. Protein sequence: CASSLVLAGGGDTQYF.

This clonotype was seen a few times. This sequence joins TRBV24-1 and TRBJ2-1, with 8 positions matching TRBD1. The CDR3 is 15 residues long. Per the germline V gene, CDR1 is KGHDR and CDR2 is SFDVKD. V shed 6 bases, J shed 7 bases, and the junction held 10 bases outside the gene matches. CDR3 sequence (DNA): TGTGCCACCAGTTCGGACAGGGCACCGGGGAATGAGCAGTTCTTC. It translates to CATSSDRAPGNEQFF.

This clonotype was found a few times. V gene TRBV25-1 combines with J gene TRBJ2-1, with D perhaps TRBD1 (6 bases). This CDR3 comprises 14 residues. The germline gives CDR1 MGHDK, CDR2 SYGVNS. Trimming cost V 4 bases and J 2 bases, with 9 bases left between them. In DNA form, the CDR3 reads TGTGCCAGCAGTGGGCAGGGGCCCTACAATGAGCAGTTCTTC. Encoded protein: CASSGQGPYNEQFF. Supplemented by reference TRBV25-1 and TRBJ2-1, the full variable domain reads EADIYQTPRYLVIGTGKKITLECSQTMGHDKMYWYQQDPGMELHLIHYSYGVNSTEKGDLSSESTVSRIRTEHFPLTLESARPSHTSQYLCASSGQGPYNEQFFGPGTRLTVL.

The chain couples TRBV25-1 to TRBJ1-6; D is unresolved. Trimming left V 1 base short and J 15 bases short, with 10 bases between. This CDR3 spans 12 amino acids. CDR1 and CDR2 from the germline V gene are MGHDK and SYGVNS. As DNA, the CDR3 is TGTGCCAGCAGTGAATTTAGAGGCAGCCTCCACTTT. Translated: CASSEFRGSLHF.

This clonotype has a handful of counts. The chain uses TRBV20-1 and TRBJ2-6, with D unresolved. Germline CDR1 reads DFQATT; CDR2 reads SNEGSKA (reference sequence). The CDR3 is made up of 15 amino acids. V was clipped by 4 bases and J by 0 bases, with 10 bases between them. The CDR3 region is CSATDQDSGANVLTF. The CDR3, as DNA: TGCAGTGCTACCGACCAGGACTCTGGGGCCAACGTCCTGACTTTC.

The rearrangement links TRBV20-1 to TRBJ2-1; 13 nucleotides agree with TRBD2. The CDR3 is made up of 18 amino acids. The germline V gene encodes CDR1 DFQATT and CDR2 SNEGSKA (reference sequence). V shed 5 bases and J 3 bases; nucleotides not matched to a gene: 13. CDR3 bases: TGCAGTGCTTCAAAAAGGGGACTAGCGGGATTCTTCTACAATGAGCAGTTCTTC. Translating it yields CSASKRGLAGFFYNEQFF.

There are a few counts of this clonotype. This chain links TRBV6-1 with TRBJ2-2, with no clear D. Looked up from germline, CDR1 is MNHNS and CDR2 is SASEGT. V lost 4 bases to trimming and J lost 9 bases, with 15 bases between them. This CDR3 is built from 14 residues. CDR3 DNA sequence: TGTGCCAGCAGTGGACACCACAATCTCCGGGAGCTGTTTTTT. This codes for CASSGHHNLRELFF.

The DNA for the CDR3 is TGTGCCAGCAGCTGGTTTTACGGGGAACTGAACACCGGGGAGCTGTTTTTT. It specifies CASSWFYGELNTGELFF. The gene calls are TRBV5-6 and TRBJ2-2, with D perhaps TRBD2 (5 bases). The germline V gene has CDR1 SGHDT and CDR2 YYEEEE. V was shortened by 3 bases and J by 1 base, with 16 bases between the two germline ends. The CDR3 sequence is 17 residues long. Using reference TRBV5-6 and TRBJ2-2 for the parts outside the CDR3, the full variable domain is DAGVTQSPTHLIKTRGQQVTLRCSPKSGHDTVSWYQQALGQGPQFIFQYYEEEERQRGNFPDRFSGHQFPNYSSELNVNALLLGDSALYLCASSWFYGELNTGELFFGEGSRLTVL.

This chain links TRBV27 with TRBJ2-7, with TRBD2 matching over 12 bases. The germline gives CDR1 MNHEY, CDR2 SMNVEV (reference sequence). V gave up 2 bases and J gave up 5 bases; unmatched junction bases: 10. This CDR3 is built from 17 residues. The CDR3 DNA reads as TGTGCCAGCAGTTTACTCCCCACTAGCGGGAGGAATCACGAGCAGTACTTC. It encodes CASSLLPTSGRNHEQYF.

In this sample, this clonotype turned up a few times. The J gene is TRBJ2-1, the V gene TRBV7-8; 8 bases are a match to TRBD1. V lost 5 bases to trimming and J lost 7 bases; unmatched junction nucleotides: 13. The length of the CDR3 is 16 residues. Germline V lookup: CDR1 SGHVS, CDR2 FQNEAQ. The CDR3 bases are TGTGCCAGCAGCCTAAAGTGGCAGGGGGCGGGGAATGAGCAGTTCTTC. Translated: CASSLKWQGAGNEQFF.

This clonotype was recorded a few times. This rearrangement joins TRBV12-3 or TRBV12-4 to TRBJ2-7, with 9 nucleotides matching TRBD1. The CDR3 contains 13 residues. The junction had 7 bases not matched to a gene; V was cut back by 7 bases and J by 6 bases. Here the CDR3 DNA reads TGTGCCAGCATAAGGACAGGGGAGCGCGAGCAGTACTTC. Translating it yields CASIRTGEREQYF.